These 19 T cell receptor beta chains originate from one sample sequenced in a study of T cells in tumors after PD-1 blockade. Using immunoSEQ multiplex PCR, the repertoire was profiled, and TCRdb retains in-frame clones only, with some absent. The table lists some 47,000 clones, approximately 79% of them singletons, with about a sixth in the top ten. The sample here was PBMCs, taken before anti-PD-1 treatment. All receptors derive from a human donor with basal cell carcinoma.

The J gene is TRBJ1-6, the V gene TRBV7-2; D is possibly TRBD1 (5 bases). This CDR3 is built from 13 residues. V dropped 5 bases and J dropped 10 bases, with 12 bases sitting between them. Germline CDR1 SGHTA, CDR2 FQGNSA. The DNA of the CDR3 is TGTGCCAGCAGCAGAAACAGGCAGTCACCCCTCCACTTT. It yields the protein CASSRNRQSPLHF.

The V gene is TRBV6-5, the J gene TRBJ1-1; D uncertain. The CDR3 extends over 14 amino acids. CDR1 is MNHEY, CDR2 SVGAGI, per germline. V gave up 0 bases and J gave up 1 base, with 6 bases separating them. The CDR3 protein is CASSYSTGNTEAFF. The CDR3 bases are TGTGCCAGCAGTTACTCGACGGGGAACACTGAAGCTTTCTTT.

The chain is built from TRBV18 and TRBJ2-1, with TRBD2 identical over 9 bases. With V trimmed by 1 base and J by 6 bases, 7 bases remained unmatched. Germline-derived CDR1 and CDR2 are KGHSH and LQKENI. The CDR3 is 16 amino acids. CDR3 DNA: TGTGCCAGCTCACCACAATTAGCGGGAGTCGGCAATGAGCAGTTCTTC. Translating gives CASSPQLAGVGNEQFF.

This chain links TRBV5-1 with TRBJ1-2; D not resolved. Deletions cut 4 bases from V and 3 bases from J, with 16 bases between. Germline assignment: CDR1 SGHRS and CDR2 YFSETQ. The CDR3 extends over 15 amino acids. CDR3 DNA sequence: TGCGCCAGCAGCCCGGGAATTACAGTTGACTATGGCTACACCTTC. Residues: CASSPGITVDYGYTF.

This clone was counted a single time. J is TRBJ1-1 and V is TRBV5-6; D perhaps matches TRBD1 (6 bases). The ends were cut back, 2 bases at V and 0 bases at J, with 11 bases in the middle. The CDR3 consists of 15 residues. CDR1 and CDR2 (germline): SGHDT, YYEEEE. CDR3 DNA: TGTGCCAGCAGCTTCGCAGGGGACATGAACACTGAAGCTTTCTTT. It codes for CASSFAGDMNTEAFF.

The gene calls are TRBV19 and TRBJ1-2; the match to TRBD1 covers 7 bases. The length of the CDR3 is 12 residues. With 10 bases clipped from V and 7 bases from J, the junction kept 9 bases outside the gene matches. Per germline, CDR1 LNHDA and CDR2 SQIVND (reference sequence). The CDR3 reads CATFTGEGGYTF. DNA of the CDR3: TGTGCCACTTTCACAGGGGAGGGTGGCTACACCTTC.

The chain is built from TRBV9 and TRBJ2-7; 7 bases line up with TRBD2. Germline V gene sequence: CDR1 SGDLS, CDR2 YYNGEE. This CDR3 is 15 amino acids long. V was pared by 2 bases and J by 0 bases, with 5 bases of the junction left unmatched. In nucleotides, the CDR3 is TGTGCCAGCAGCGTCGGAGCGGGGAACTCCTACGAGCAGTACTTC. This gives the protein CASSVGAGNSYEQYF.

The chain joins TRBV19 to TRBJ2-1, with 14 bases identical to TRBD2. The CDR3 covers 18 residues. V gave up 6 bases and J gave up 7 bases; unmatched junction bases: 14. Per the germline V gene, CDR1 is LNHDA and CDR2 is SQIVND (reference sequence). CDR3 region: CASRIVTSGGAIGNEQFF. The CDR3 nucleotides read TGTGCCAGTAGGATTGTGACTAGCGGGGGGGCTATTGGTAATGAGCAGTTCTTC.

The rearrangement uses TRBV24-1 and TRBJ1-5; D gene ambiguous. CDR1 KGHDR and CDR2 SFDVKD come from the germline V gene. Deletions cut 3 bases from V and 7 bases from J, with 12 bases between. The CDR3 totals 14 residues. The CDR3 DNA is TGTGCCACCAGTGATCCCCCTTCAGTCCAGCCCCAGCATTTT. It encodes CATSDPPSVQPQHF.

The V gene is TRBV2, the J gene TRBJ1-2; D possibly corresponds to TRBD1 (6 bases). The ends were cut back, 8 bases at V and 0 bases at J, with 13 bases in the middle. Germline V lookup: CDR1 SNHLY, CDR2 FYNNEI. The CDR3 is 14 residues long. The CDR3 nucleotides read TGTGCCAGCTCCCGGGACAAAGCTAACTATGGCTACACCTTC. It yields the protein CASSRDKANYGYTF.

The chain combines TRBV30 with TRBJ2-1; D is ambiguous. Trimming stripped 0 bases from V and 4 bases from J, with 7 bases between. Per germline, CDR1 GTSNPN and CDR2 SVGIG (reference sequence). CDR3 length equals 13 residues. DNA for the CDR3: TGTGCCTGGAGTGTCCGTTATTACAATGAGCAGTTCTTC. This sequence encodes CAWSVRYYNEQFF.

This clone was recorded only once. The chain recombines TRBV30 with TRBJ1-2; D possibly corresponds to TRBD1 (6 bases). Germline-derived CDR1 and CDR2 are GTSNPN and SVGIG (reference sequence). There are 13 residues in the CDR3. Trimming shortened V by 8 bases and J by 0 bases, and 13 bases separated the two germline ends. Here the CDR3 reads CAARTEANYGYTF. As DNA, the CDR3 is TGTGCCGCTCGGACAGAAGCTAACTATGGCTACACCTTC.

The gene calls are TRBV7-9 and TRBJ2-7, with TRBD1 identical over 9 bases. After removal of 5 bases from V and 5 bases from J, the junction contained 1 base not matched to a gene. Per the germline V gene, CDR1 is SEHNR and CDR2 is FQNEAQ (reference sequence). There are 12 residues in the CDR3. The CDR3 sequence is CASSRTGDEQYF. In DNA, the CDR3 is TGTGCCAGCAGCCGGACAGGGGACGAGCAGTACTTC.

The chain carries TRBV5-1 and TRBJ2-3; the D is unclear. The CDR3 sequence is 14 residues long. CDR1 is SGHRS, CDR2 YFSETQ, per germline. The germline V and J ends were trimmed by 4 bases and 0 bases, with 9 bases remaining between them. The CDR3 DNA follows: TGCGCCAGCAGCCTTATAACTAGCACAGATACGCAGTATTTT. Translated: CASSLITSTDTQYF. The full variable domain, in which reference TRBV5-1 and TRBJ2-3 provide the parts outside the CDR3, is KAGVTQTPRYLIKTRGQQVTLSCSPISGHRSVSWYQQTPGQGLQFLFEYFSETQRNKGNFPGRFSGRQFSNSRSEMNVSTLELGDSALYLCASSLITSTDTQYFGPGTRLTVL.

The chain couples TRBV28 to TRBJ1-2; TRBD1 might be the D (5 bases). The germline V gene has CDR1 MDHEN and CDR2 SYDVKM. The CDR3 length is 17 residues. The ends were cut back, 6 bases at V and 1 base at J, with 21 bases in the middle. The CDR3 coding sequence is TGTGCCAGCAGGGCGCCGGGACTAGGCCCCCTTAACTATGGCTACACCTTC. This codes for CASRAPGLGPLNYGYTF.

A remark on this clone: Other DNA sequences within the sample encode an identical CDR3. The rearrangement links TRBV5-1 to TRBJ1-1, with D possibly TRBD1 on 5 matching bases. The CDR3 is made up of 13 amino acids. The germline CDR1 and CDR2 sequences are SGHRS and YFSETQ. The V end was cut by 3 bases, the J end by 1 base, with 7 bases between. The CDR3 nucleotides are TGCGCCAGCAGCTCGGGACCGAACACTGAAGCTTTCTTT. Its protein is CASSSGPNTEAFF.

The genes are TRBV5-1 and TRBJ2-5, with D possibly TRBD1 on 5 matching bases. V was cut by 4 bases and J by 2 bases, with 12 bases left in between. Per germline, CDR1 SGHRS and CDR2 YFSETQ. The CDR3 runs 14 residues. CDR3 sequence reads: CASSRDSQQETQYF. CDR3 in DNA: TGCGCCAGCAGCAGAGACAGTCAGCAAGAGACCCAGTACTTC.

This rearrangement joins TRBV19 to TRBJ2-3; D may match TRBD1 or TRBD2 (5 bases each). This CDR3 has 17 amino acids. Trimming pared 4 bases from V and 1 base from J, leaving 18 bases between. Looked up from germline, CDR1 is LNHDA and CDR2 is SQIVND (reference sequence). The CDR3 DNA sequence: TGTGCCAGTAGTACCCCGGGGTCCCGAGGGGGCACAGATACGCAGTATTTT. Its translation is CASSTPGSRGGTDTQYF.

V and J are TRBV9 and TRBJ2-7; 8 nucleotides align to TRBD1. The CDR3 contains 16 residues. Germline V gene lookup returns CDR1 SGDLS and CDR2 YYNGEE. The ends lost 0 bases at V and 0 bases at J; junction bases unmatched: 5. The CDR3 DNA reads TGTGCCAGCAGCGTAGGAGGGGGACAGGTCTCCTACGAGCAGTACTTC. It translates to CASSVGGGQVSYEQYF.